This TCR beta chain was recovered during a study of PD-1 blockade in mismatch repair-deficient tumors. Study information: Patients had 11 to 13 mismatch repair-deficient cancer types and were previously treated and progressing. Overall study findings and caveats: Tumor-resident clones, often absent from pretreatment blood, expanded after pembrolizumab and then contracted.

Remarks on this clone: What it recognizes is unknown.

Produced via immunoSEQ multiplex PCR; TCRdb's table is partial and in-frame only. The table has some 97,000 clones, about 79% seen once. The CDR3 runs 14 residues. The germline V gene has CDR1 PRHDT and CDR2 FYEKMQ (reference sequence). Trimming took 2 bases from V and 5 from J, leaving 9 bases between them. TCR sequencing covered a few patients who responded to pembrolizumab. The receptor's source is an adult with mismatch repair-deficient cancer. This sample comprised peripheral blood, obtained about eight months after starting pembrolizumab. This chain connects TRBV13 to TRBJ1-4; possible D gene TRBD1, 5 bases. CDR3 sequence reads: CASSLRDWNEKLFF. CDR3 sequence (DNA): TGTGCCAGCAGCTTAAGGGACTGGAATGAAAAACTGTTTTTT.